The 18 T cell receptor beta chains below all came from one sample that was sequenced in a study of T cell responses to AZD1222 COVID-19 vaccine (dated by TCRdb to about 2021). The library was generated by the immunoSEQ multiplex PCR assay. The table comes from immuneACCESS by way of TCRdb, which keeps in-frame sequences with V and J called. Part of the clones is missing from these tables; in studies checked, under half for an unresolved V gene and the rest for unknown reasons. Recorded for this sample are some 150,000 clones; over 90% of them occurred a single time. Together, the top ten hold 0.75% to 1% of the sample. What this sample's time point label stands for: baseline before first vaccination. The meaning of the sample's treatment or condition label: meningococcal conjugate vaccine given as trial control. This specimen consisted of peripheral blood, obtained on day 0 of MenACWY control vaccination. The receptors here all came from an adult in good health.

The chain uses TRBV9 and TRBJ2-1, with 16 positions matching TRBD2. Trimming took 4 bases from V and 0 from J; bases not matched to a gene: 7. There are 19 residues in the CDR3. Germline assignment: CDR1 SGDLS and CDR2 YYNGEE. Here the CDR3 reads CASSPAGLAGGSSYNEQFF. The DNA of the CDR3 is TGTGCCAGCAGCCCTGCGGGACTAGCGGGAGGGAGCTCCTACAATGAGCAGTTCTTC. Looking up the rest from reference TRBV9 and TRBJ2-1 gives the full variable domain: DSGVTQTPKHLITATGQRVTLRCSPRSGDLSVYWYQQSLDQGLQFLIQYYNGEERAKGNILERFSAQQFPDLHSELNLSSLELGDSALYFCASSPAGLAGGSSYNEQFFGPGTRLTVL.

This clone was detected a few times. This sequence joins TRBV5-4 and TRBJ1-2, with 7 positions matching TRBD1. The CDR3 totals 12 residues. CDR1 is SGHNT and CDR2 is YYREEE in the germline V gene (reference sequence). V shed 0 bases, J shed 7 bases, and the junction held 0 bases outside the gene matches. The CDR3 sequence is CASSLDRGGYTF. Written as DNA, the CDR3 is TGTGCCAGCAGCTTGGACAGGGGTGGCTACACCTTC. The full variable domain, completed using reference TRBV5-4 and TRBJ1-2, is ETGVTQSPTHLIKTRGQQVTLRCSSQSGHNTVSWYQQALGQGPQFIFQYYREEENGRGNFPPRFSGLQFPNYSSELNVNALELDDSALYLCASSLDRGGYTFGSGTRLTVV.

V gene TRBV19 combines with J gene TRBJ2-3; D assignment may be TRBD1 or TRBD2 (5 bases each). Trimming stripped 5 bases from V and 0 bases from J, with 15 bases between. Germline CDR1 is LNHDA and CDR2 is SQIVND (reference sequence). This CDR3 region has 16 residues. The CDR3 spells CASSLAGTHSTDTQYF. In nucleotides, the CDR3 is TGTGCCAGTAGTTTGGCCGGGACCCATAGCACAGATACGCAGTATTTT. The variable domain in full, completed from reference TRBV19 and TRBJ2-3, reads DGGITQSPKYLFRKEGQNVTLSCEQNLNHDAMYWYRQDPGQGLRLIYYSQIVNDFQKGDIAEGYSVSREKKESFPLTVTSAQKNPTAFYLCASSLAGTHSTDTQYFGPGTRLTVL.

The chain recombines TRBV5-1 with TRBJ1-2, with D maybe TRBD1 (5 bases). Germline V lookup: CDR1 SGHRS, CDR2 YFSETQ. Deletions cut 0 bases from V and 4 bases from J, with 13 bases between. The CDR3 has 15 amino acids. CDR3 sequence: CASSLAEGSRYGYTF. The DNA of the CDR3 is TGCGCCAGCAGCTTGGCTGAGGGGTCCCGCTATGGCTACACCTTC. The full variable domain, completed using reference TRBV5-1 and TRBJ1-2, is KAGVTQTPRYLIKTRGQQVTLSCSPISGHRSVSWYQQTPGQGLQFLFEYFSETQRNKGNFPGRFSGRQFSNSRSEMNVSTLELGDSALYLCASSLAEGSRYGYTFGSGTRLTVV.

CDR3: CASSFSTGENYGYTF. In DNA form, the CDR3 reads TGTGCCAGCAGCTTCTCGACAGGGGAGAACTATGGCTACACCTTC. V usage is TRBV11-2 and J usage is TRBJ1-2; 8 bases are shared with TRBD1. J gave up 2 bases and V 3 bases, and 5 bases lay outside the gene matches. This CDR3 contains 15 residues. The V gene's germline CDR1 is SGHAT and CDR2 FQNNGV.

The gene calls are TRBV4-2 and TRBJ1-1; no clear D gene. This CDR3 is 13 amino acids long. Deletions cut 2 bases from V and 1 base from J, with 5 bases between. Germline V gene sequence: CDR1 LGHNA, CDR2 YNFKEQ. CDR3 sequence: CASSQIGNTEAFF. CDR3 in DNA: TGTGCCAGCAGCCAAATCGGGAACACTGAAGCTTTCTTT.

The chain combines TRBV7-3 with TRBJ1-1, with D possibly TRBD1 on 6 matching bases. Germline CDR1 and CDR2: SGHTA and FQGTGA. This CDR3 region has 14 residues. Between the trimmed V and J ends, which lost 5 bases and 3 bases, there was a span of 13 bases. The CDR3 reads CASSPGGRDTEAFF. The CDR3 DNA sequence: TGTGCCAGCAGCCCCGGGGGGCGAGACACTGAAGCTTTCTTT.

The chain joins TRBV28 to TRBJ1-2, with TRBD1 as a possible D gene (5 bases). This CDR3 region has 14 residues. The germline CDR1 and CDR2 sequences are MDHEN and SYDVKM. Trimming took 6 bases from V and 2 from J, leaving 13 bases between them. The CDR3 spells CASSVIRGNYGYTF. Written as DNA, the CDR3 is TGTGCCAGCAGCGTCATCCGGGGGAACTATGGCTACACCTTC.

The chain recombines TRBV5-4 with TRBJ1-4, with a possible D match to TRBD1 (5 bases). V was cut by 1 base and J by 4 bases, with 14 bases left in between. Germline CDR1 and CDR2: SGHNT and YYREEE (reference sequence). The CDR3 spans 16 residues. CDR3: CASSLNIGHLNEKLFF. The CDR3 DNA reads TGTGCCAGCAGCTTGAATATCGGACACCTTAATGAAAAACTGTTTTTT.

This chain joins TRBV10-1 and TRBJ2-1, with D unclear. Trimming stripped 4 bases from V and 0 bases from J, with 10 bases between. The CDR3 contains 15 residues. Germline values: CDR1 WNHNN, CDR2 SYGVQD (reference sequence). The CDR3 reads CASSVSPSSYNEQFF. The CDR3, as DNA: TGCGCCAGCAGTGTAAGCCCGAGCTCCTACAATGAGCAGTTCTTC.

The chain joins TRBV6-5 to TRBJ1-2; D is perhaps TRBD1 (5 bases). The CDR3 extends over 15 amino acids. The germline CDR1 and CDR2 sequences are MNHEY and SVGAGI. Trimming cost V 2 bases and J 2 bases, with 12 bases left between them. The CDR3 reads CASSYGGGANYGYTF. The CDR3 coding sequence is TGTGCCAGCAGTTACGGGGGGGGTGCAAACTATGGCTACACCTTC.

V and J are TRBV27 and TRBJ2-1; D not resolved. CDR1 and CDR2 (germline): MNHEY, SMNVEV (reference sequence). The CDR3 runs to 15 residues. Trimming stripped 6 bases from V and 0 bases from J, with 12 bases between. The CDR3 sequence: CASRSAGLSYNEQFF. DNA for the CDR3: TGTGCCAGCAGGTCAGCTGGCCTCTCCTACAATGAGCAGTTCTTC.

This chain connects TRBV2 to TRBJ1-5; D uncertain. Trimming pared 0 bases from V and 3 bases from J, leaving 15 bases between. The CDR3 consists of 17 residues. Germline loops: CDR1 SNHLY, CDR2 FYNNEI. The CDR3 DNA is TGTGCCAGCAGTGAAGCGCTTGGGCGAGGAAACAATCAGCCCCAGCATTTT. This codes for CASSEALGRGNNQPQHF.

The CDR3 nucleotides are TGTGCCAGCAGAGAGGGGTTCTATGGCTACACCTTC. Amino acid sequence: CASREGFYGYTF. This chain connects TRBV6-5 to TRBJ1-2; possible D gene TRBD1, 5 bases. CDR3 length: 12 residues. Germline CDR1 and CDR2: MNHEY and SVGAGI. V gave up 6 bases and J gave up 4 bases, with 9 bases separating them.

This clone was detected a few times. The J gene is TRBJ1-5, the V gene TRBV19, with D perhaps matching TRBD1 (5 bases). Deletions cut 6 bases from V and 3 bases from J, with 15 bases between. This CDR3 spans 15 amino acids. CDR1 is LNHDA and CDR2 is SQIVND in the germline V gene (reference sequence). The CDR3 sequence is CASRIYQGYNQPQHF. Here the CDR3 DNA reads TGTGCCAGTAGGATATACCAGGGATACAATCAGCCCCAGCATTTT.

This clone was counted a few times. The genes are TRBV4-3 and TRBJ2-7; no clear D gene. V lost 0 bases and J lost 7, with 13 bases in between. Looked up from germline, CDR1 is LGHNA and CDR2 is YSLEER. CDR3 length: 14 amino acids. The CDR3 nucleotides read TGCGCCAGCAGCCAAGAAAGGACGAATGGGGAGCAGTACTTC. It encodes CASSQERTNGEQYF.

The chain joins TRBV7-2 to TRBJ2-7, with TRBD2 matching over 13 bases. The CDR3 totals 14 residues. Germline trimming cut 5 bases from V and 6 bases from J; bases unmatched to any gene: 4. CDR1 is SGHTA, CDR2 FQGNSA, per germline. This CDR3 is CASSLGTSGAEQYF. In DNA form, the CDR3 reads TGTGCCAGCAGCCTAGGGACTAGCGGGGCCGAGCAGTACTTC. Using reference TRBV7-2 and TRBJ2-7 for the parts outside the CDR3, the full variable domain is GAGVSQSPSNKVTEKGKDVELRCDPISGHTALYWYRQSLGQGLEFLIYFQGNSAPDKSGLPSDRFSAERTGGSVSTLTIQRTQQEDSAVYLCASSLGTSGAEQYFGPGTRLTVT.

V and J are TRBV24-1 and TRBJ2-7, with 9 bases matching TRBD1. The CDR3 has 16 residues. Germline V gene data show CDR1 as KGHDR and CDR2 as SFDVKD. Unmatched junction bases numbered 10, after V lost 0 bases and J lost 8 bases. The CDR3: CATSDLLQGAFGKQYF. DNA for the CDR3: TGTGCCACCAGTGATTTGTTACAGGGGGCTTTCGGAAAGCAGTACTTC.